A selection of T cell receptor beta chains follows, all from one sample in a study of cytomegalovirus exposure and HLA in healthy donors. This table comes from immunoSEQ multiplex PCR, and its TCRdb copy is limited to in-frame clones, with some not included. This sample has 100,000 to 150,000 clones, with roughly 77% found just once. Sequenced material: PBMCs. All receptors come from a man aged 18 to 30 in good health and CMV-seronegative. The CDR3 runs from the conserved cysteine through the conserved F or W. Not every row has a clone size; where given, it reads once, few, many or a size class.

v_call	clone_size	j_call	cdr3_aa
TRBV7-9	NA	TRBJ2-5	CASSPSPRETQYF
TRBV7-2	NA	TRBJ1-1	CASSQTRTEAFF
TRBV6-1	NA	TRBJ2-1	CASSEALAGVDEQFF
TRBV7-3	NA	TRBJ2-1	CASSFQGRDEQFF
TRBV5-1	NA	TRBJ2-1	CASSRLAGGNEQFF
TRBV5-1	NA	TRBJ1-4	CASSSTGYNEKLFF
TRBV5-8	NA	TRBJ1-5	CASSPYNQPQHF
TRBV6-4	NA	TRBJ1-2	CASSDSIRVNYGYTF
TRBV7-9	NA	TRBJ1-1	CASSFPGNTEAFF
TRBV4-1	NA	TRBJ1-2	CASSQDRQALHYGYTF
TRBV19	NA	TRBJ1-4	CASSINRSVQGKLFF
TRBV19	few	TRBJ2-2	CASTHTGELFF
TRBV7-6	NA	TRBJ2-1	CASSPSGSINEQFF
TRBV10-3	NA	TRBJ2-1	CAISESSSGGNEQFF
TRBV7-9	NA	TRBJ2-3	CASSLEAGGITDTQYF
TRBV15	NA	TRBJ2-6	CATSRDSLVVRDSGANVLTF